This T cell receptor (beta chain) derives from a study of T cell responses to AZD1222 COVID-19 vaccine. Study-wide findings and caveats: As reported, nearly half of all spike-specific TCRs target variant regions that are unmutated.

CDR1 SEHNR and CDR2 FQNEAQ come from the germline V gene (reference sequence). J was trimmed by 4 bases and V by 0 bases; bases with no gene match: 4. The CDR3 has 15 residues. Libraries were prepared by immunoSEQ multiplex PCR; TCRdb keeps only in-frame clonotypes and omits some of them. The sample consists of some 120,000 clones, 88% of them appearing once. This clone was observed a single time. Its antigen remains unknown. Sample: peripheral blood, taken on day 0 of AZD1222 vaccination. The J gene is TRBJ2-3, the V gene TRBV7-9; TRBD1 matches at 7 bases. This clonotype was obtained from an adult in good health. The CDR3 DNA reads as TGTGCCAGCAGCTTAGCGAGGGGGCAAGCAGATACGCAGTATTTT. Encoded protein: CASSLARGQADTQYF.